This T cell receptor (beta chain) came from a study of blood T cell repertoires in COVID-19. Overall study: Samples taken during acute and convalescent COVID-19 were collected in the United States, Italy and Spain. PBMCs, B-cell-depleted T cells, or T cells provided the cDNA or gDNA that made up the material.

Recovered status applied to Cohort 3 donors who had two consecutive negative PCRs. It also applied to those with clearance or with symptom resolution. Some clones are missing from TCRdb's copy, which holds only in-frame ones; the method was immunoSEQ multiplex PCR. The repertoire holds more than 350,000 clones, with 80% to 90% as singletons. V shed 5 bases, J shed 8 bases, and the junction held 14 bases outside the gene matches. The CDR3 covers 16 residues. From germline, CDR1 is MNHEY and CDR2 SVGEGT. The sequenced sample consisted of PBMCs or T cells enriched from blood (not recorded which). The receptor comes from a man aged 18-30 years who had recovered from COVID-19. This chain uses TRBV6-2 or TRBV6-3 with TRBJ1-2, with 10 bases that match TRBD1. This CDR3 is CASSQARRQGARGYTF. CDR3 coding DNA: TGTGCCAGCAGTCAAGCCCGGAGACAGGGGGCGCGAGGCTACACCTTC.